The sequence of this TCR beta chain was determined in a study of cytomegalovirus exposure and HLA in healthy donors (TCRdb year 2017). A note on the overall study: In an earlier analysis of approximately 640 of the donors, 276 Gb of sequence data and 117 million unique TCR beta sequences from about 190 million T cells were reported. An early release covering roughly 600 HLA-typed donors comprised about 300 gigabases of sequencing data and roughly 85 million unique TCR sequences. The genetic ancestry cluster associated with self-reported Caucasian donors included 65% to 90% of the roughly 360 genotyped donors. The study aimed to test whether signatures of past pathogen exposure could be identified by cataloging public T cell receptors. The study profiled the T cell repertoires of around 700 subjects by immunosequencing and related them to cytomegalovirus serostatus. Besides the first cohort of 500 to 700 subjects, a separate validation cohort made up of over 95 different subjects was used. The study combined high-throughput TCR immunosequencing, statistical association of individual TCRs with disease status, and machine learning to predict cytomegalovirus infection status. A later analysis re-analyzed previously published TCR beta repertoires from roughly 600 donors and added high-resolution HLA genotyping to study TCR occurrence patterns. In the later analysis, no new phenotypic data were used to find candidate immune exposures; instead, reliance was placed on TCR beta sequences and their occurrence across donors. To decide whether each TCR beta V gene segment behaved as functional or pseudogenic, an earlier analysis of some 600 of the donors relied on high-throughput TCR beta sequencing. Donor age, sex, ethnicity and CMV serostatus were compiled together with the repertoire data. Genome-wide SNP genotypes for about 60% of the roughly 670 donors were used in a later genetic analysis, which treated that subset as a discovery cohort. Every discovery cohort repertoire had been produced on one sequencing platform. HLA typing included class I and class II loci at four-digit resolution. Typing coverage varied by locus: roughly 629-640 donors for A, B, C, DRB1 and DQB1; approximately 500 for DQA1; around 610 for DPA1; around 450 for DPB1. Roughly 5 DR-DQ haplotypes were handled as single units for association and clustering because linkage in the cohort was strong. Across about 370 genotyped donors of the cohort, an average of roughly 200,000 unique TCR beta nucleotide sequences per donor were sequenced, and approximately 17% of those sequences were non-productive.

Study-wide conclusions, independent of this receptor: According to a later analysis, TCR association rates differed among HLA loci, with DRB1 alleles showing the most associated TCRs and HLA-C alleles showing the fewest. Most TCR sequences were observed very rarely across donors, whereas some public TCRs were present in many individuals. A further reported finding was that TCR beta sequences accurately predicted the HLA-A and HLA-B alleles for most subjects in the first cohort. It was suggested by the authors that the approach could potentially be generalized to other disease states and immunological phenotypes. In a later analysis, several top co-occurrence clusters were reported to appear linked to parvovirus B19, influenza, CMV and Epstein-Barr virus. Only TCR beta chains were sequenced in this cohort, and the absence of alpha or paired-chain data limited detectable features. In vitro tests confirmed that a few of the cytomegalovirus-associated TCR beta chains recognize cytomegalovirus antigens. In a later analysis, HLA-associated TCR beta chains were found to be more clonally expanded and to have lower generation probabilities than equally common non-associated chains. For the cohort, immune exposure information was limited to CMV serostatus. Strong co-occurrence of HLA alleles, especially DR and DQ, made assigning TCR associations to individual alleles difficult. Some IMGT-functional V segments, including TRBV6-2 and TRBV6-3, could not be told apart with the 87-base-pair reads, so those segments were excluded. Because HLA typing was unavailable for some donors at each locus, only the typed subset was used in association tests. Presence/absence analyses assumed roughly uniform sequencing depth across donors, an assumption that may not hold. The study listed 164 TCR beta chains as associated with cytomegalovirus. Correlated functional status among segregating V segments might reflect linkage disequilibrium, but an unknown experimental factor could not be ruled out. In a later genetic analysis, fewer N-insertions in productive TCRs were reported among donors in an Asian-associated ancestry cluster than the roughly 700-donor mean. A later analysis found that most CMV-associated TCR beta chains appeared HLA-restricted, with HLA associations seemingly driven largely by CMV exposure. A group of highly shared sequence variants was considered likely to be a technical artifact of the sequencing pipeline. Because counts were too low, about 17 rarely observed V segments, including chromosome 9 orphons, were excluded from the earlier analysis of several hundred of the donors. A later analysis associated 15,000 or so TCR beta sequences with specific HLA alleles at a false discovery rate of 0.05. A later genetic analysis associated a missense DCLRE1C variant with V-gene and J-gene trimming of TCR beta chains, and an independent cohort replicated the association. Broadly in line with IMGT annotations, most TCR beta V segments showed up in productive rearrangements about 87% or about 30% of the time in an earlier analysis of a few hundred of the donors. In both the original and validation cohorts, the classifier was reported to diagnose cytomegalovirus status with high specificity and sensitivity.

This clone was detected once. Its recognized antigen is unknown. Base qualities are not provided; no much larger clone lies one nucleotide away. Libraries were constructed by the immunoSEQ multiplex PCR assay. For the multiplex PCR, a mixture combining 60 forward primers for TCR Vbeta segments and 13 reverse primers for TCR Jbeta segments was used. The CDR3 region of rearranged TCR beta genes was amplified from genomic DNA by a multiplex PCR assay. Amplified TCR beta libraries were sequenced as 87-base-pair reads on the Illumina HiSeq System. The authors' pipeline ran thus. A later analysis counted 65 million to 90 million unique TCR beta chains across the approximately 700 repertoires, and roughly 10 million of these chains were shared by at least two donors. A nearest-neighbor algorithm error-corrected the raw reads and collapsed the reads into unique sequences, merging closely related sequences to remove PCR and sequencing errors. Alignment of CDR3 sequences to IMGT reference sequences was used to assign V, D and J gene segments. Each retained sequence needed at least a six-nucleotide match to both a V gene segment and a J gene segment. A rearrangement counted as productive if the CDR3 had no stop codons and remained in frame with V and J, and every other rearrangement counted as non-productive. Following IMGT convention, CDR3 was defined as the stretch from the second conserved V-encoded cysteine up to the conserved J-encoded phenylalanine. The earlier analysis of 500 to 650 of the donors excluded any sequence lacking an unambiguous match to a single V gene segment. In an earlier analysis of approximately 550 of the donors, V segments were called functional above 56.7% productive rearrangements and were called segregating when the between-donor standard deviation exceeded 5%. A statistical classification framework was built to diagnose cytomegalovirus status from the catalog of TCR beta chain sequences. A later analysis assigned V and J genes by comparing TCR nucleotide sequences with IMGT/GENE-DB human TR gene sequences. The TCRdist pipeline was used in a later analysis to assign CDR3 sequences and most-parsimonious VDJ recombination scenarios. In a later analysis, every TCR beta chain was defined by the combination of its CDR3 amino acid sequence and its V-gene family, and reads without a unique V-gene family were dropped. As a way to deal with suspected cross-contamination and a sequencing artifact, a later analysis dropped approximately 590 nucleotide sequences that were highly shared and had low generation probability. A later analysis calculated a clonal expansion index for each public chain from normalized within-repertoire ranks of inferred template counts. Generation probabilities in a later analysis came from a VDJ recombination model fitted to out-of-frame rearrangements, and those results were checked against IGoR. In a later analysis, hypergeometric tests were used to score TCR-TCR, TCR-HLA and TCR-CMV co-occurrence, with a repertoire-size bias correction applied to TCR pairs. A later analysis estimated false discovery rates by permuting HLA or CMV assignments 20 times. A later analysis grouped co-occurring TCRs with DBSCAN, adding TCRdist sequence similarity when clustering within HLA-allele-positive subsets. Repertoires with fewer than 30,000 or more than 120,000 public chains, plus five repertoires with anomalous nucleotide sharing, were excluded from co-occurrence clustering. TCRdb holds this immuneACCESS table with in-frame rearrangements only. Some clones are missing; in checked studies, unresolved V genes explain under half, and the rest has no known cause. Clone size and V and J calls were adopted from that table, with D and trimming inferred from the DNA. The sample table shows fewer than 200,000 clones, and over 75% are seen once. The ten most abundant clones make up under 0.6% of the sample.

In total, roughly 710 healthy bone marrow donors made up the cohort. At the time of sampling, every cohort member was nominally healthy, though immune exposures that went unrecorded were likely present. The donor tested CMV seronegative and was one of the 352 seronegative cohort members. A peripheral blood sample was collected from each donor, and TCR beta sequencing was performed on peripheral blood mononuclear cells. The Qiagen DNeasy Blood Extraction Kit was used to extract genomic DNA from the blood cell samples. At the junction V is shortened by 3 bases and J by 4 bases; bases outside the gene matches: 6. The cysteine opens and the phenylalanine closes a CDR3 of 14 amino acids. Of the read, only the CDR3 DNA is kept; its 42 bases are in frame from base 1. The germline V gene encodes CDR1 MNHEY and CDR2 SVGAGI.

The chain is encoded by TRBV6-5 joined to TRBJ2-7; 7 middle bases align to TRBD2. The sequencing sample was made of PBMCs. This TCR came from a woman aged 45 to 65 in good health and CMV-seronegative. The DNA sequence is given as TGTGCCAGCAGTTATAGGCGGGAGCGGTACGAGCAGTACTTC. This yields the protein CASSYRRERYEQYF.